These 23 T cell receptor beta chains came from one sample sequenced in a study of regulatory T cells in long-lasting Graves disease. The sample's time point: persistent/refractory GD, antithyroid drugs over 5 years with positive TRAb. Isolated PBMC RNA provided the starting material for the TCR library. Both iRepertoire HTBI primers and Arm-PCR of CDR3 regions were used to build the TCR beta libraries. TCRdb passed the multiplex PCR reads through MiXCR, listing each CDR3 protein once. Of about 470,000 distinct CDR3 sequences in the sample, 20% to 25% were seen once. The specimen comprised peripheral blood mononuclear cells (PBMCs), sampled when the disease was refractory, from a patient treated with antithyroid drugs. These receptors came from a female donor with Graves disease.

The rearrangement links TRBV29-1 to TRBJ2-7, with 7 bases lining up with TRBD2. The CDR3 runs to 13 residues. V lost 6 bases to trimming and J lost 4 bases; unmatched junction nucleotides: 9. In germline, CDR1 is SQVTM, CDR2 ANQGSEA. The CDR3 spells CSVTTSVKYEQYF. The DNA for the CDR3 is TGCAGCGTGACTACTAGCGTCAAGTACGAGCAGTACTTC.

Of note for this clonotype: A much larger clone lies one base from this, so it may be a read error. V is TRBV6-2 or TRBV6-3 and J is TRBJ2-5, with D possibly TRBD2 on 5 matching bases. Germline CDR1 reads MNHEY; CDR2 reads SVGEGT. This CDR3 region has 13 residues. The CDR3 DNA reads TGTCCCAGCAGCGGACGACATCGGGAGACCCAGTACTTC. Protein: CPSSGRHRETQYF.

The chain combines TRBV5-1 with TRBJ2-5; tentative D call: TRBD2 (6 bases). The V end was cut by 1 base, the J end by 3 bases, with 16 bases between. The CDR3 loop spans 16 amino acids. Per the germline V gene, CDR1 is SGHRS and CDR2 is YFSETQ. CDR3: CASSLSSSGGEETQYF. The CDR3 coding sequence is TGCGCCAGCAGCTTGTCCTCAAGCGGCGGGGAAGAGACCCAGTACTTC.

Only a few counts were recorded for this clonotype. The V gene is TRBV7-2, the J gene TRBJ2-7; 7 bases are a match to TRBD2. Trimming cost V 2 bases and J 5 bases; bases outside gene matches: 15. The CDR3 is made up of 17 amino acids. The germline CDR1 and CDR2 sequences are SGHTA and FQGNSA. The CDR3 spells CASSLWLAGDKRHEQYF. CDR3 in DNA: TGTGCCAGCAGCTTATGGCTGGCGGGAGATAAGCGGCACGAGCAGTACTTC.

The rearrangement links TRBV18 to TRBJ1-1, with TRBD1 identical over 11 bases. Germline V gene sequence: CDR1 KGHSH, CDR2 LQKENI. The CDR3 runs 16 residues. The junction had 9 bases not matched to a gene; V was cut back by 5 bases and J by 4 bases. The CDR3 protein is CASSSGQGDWSTEAFF. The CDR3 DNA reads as TGTGCCAGCTCATCGGGACAGGGGGACTGGAGCACTGAAGCTTTCTTT.

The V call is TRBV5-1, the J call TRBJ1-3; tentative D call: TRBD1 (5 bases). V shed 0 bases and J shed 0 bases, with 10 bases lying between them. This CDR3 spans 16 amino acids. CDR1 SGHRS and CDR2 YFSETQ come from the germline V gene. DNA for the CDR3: TGCGCCAGCAGCTTGGCCGACAGCGCCTCTGGAAACACCATATATTTT. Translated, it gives CASSLADSASGNTIYF.

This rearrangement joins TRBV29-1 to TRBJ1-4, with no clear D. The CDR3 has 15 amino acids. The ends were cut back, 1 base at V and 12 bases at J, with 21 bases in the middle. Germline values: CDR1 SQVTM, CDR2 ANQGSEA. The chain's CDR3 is CSVEGPGRSRAELFF. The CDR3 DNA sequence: TGCAGCGTTGAAGGACCGGGGAGATCCCGCGCCGAACTGTTTTTT. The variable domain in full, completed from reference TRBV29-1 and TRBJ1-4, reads SAVISQKPSRDICQRGTSLTIQCQVDSQVTMMFWYRQQPGQSLTLIATANQGSEATYESGFVIDKFPISRPNLTFSTLTVSNMSPEDSSIYLCSVEGPGRSRAELFFGSGTQLSVL.

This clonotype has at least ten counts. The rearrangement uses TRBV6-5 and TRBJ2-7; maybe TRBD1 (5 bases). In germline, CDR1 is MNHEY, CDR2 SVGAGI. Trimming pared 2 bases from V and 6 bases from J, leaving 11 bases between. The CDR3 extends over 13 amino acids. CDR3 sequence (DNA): TGTGCCAGCAGTTACCGAAGGGGTTCCGAGCAGTACTTC. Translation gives CASSYRRGSEQYF.

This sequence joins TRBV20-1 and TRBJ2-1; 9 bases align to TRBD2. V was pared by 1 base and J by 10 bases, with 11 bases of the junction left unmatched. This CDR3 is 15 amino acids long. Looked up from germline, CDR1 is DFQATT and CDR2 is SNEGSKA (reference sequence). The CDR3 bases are TGCAGTGCTAGAGGTGGGGCTAGCGGGATGGGAGAGCAGTTCTTC. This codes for CSARGGASGMGEQFF.

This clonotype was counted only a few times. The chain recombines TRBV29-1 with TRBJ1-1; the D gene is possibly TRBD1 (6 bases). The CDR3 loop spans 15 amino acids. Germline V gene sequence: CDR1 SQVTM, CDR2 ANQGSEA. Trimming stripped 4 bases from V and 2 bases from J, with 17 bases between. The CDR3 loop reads CSVVGPGHLNTEAFF. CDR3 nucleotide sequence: TGCAGCGTTGTTGGTCCGGGACACCTTAACACTGAAGCTTTCTTT.

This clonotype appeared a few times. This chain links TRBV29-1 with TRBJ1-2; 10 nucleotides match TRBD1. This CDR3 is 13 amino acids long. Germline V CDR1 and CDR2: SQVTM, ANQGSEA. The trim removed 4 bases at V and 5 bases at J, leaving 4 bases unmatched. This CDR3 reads CSVVGTGEYGYTF. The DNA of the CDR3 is TGCAGCGTTGTCGGGACAGGGGAGTATGGCTACACCTTC.

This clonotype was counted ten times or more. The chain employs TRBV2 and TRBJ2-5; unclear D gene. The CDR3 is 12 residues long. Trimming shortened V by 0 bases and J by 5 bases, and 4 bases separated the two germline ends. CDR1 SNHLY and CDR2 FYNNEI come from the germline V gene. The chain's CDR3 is CASSEAGETQYF. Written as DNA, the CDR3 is TGTGCCAGCAGTGAAGCAGGGGAGACCCAGTACTTC.

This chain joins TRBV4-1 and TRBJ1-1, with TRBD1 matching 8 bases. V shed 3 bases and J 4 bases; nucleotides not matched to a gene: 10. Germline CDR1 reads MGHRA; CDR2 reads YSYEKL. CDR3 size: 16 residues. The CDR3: CASSHPIRGRSTEAFF. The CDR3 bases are TGCGCCAGCAGCCATCCGATCAGGGGGCGTAGCACTGAAGCTTTCTTT.

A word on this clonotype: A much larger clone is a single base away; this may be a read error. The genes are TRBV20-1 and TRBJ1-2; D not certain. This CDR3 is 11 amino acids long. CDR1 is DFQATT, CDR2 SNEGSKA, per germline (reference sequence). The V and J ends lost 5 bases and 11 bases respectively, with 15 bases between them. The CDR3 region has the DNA TGCAGTGCTGGAATAGGGCTGAGGTACACCTTC. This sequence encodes CSAGIGLRYTF.

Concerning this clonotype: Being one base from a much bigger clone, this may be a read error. The chain's CDR3 is CASSSTGDNPPLHF. The CDR3 nucleotides are TGTGCCAGCAGCTCAACAGGCGATAATCCACCCCTCCACTTT. V is TRBV7-2 and J is TRBJ1-6; perhaps TRBD1 as D (5 bases). Germline CDR1 reads SGHTA; CDR2 reads FQGNSA. The CDR3 runs to 14 residues. The variable domain in full, with the rest retrieved from reference TRBV7-2 and TRBJ1-6, is GAGVSQSPSNKVTEKGKDVELRCDPISGHTALYWYRQSLGQGLEFLIYFQGNSAPDKSGLPSDRFSAERTGGSVSTLTIQRTQQEDSAVYLCASSSTGDNPPLHFGNGTRLTVT.

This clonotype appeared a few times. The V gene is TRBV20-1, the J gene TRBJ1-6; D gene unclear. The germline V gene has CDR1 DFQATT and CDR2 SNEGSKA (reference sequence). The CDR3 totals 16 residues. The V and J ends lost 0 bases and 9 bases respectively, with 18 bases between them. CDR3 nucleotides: TGCAGTGCTAGAGACCTGACCCGGTCAGAAGGTTCACCCCTCCACTTT. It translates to CSARDLTRSEGSPLHF.

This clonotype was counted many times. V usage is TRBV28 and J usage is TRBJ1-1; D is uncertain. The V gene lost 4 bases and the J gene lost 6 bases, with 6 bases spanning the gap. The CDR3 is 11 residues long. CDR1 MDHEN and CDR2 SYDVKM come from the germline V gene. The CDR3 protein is CASSSNPEAFF. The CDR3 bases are TGTGCCAGCAGTTCAAATCCTGAAGCTTTCTTT.

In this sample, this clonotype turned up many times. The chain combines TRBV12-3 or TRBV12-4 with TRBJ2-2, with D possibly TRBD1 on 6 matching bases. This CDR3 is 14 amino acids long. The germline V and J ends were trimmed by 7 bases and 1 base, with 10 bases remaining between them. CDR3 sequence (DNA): TGTGCCAGCAAACCGGACAGGAACACCGGGGAGCTGTTTTTT. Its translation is CASKPDRNTGELFF.

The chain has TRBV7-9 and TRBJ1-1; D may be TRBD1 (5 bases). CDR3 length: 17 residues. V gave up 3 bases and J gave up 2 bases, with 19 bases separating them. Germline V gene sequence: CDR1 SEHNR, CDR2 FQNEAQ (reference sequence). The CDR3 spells CASSFTNLRGLNTEAFF. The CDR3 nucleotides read TGTGCCAGCAGCTTTACAAACTTAAGGGGACTCAACACTGAAGCTTTCTTT.

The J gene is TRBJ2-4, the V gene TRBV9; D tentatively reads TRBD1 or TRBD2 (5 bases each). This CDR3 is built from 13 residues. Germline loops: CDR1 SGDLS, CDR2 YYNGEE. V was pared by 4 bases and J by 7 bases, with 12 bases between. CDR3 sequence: CASSPRWGNIQYF. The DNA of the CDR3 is TGTGCCAGCAGCCCTAGGTGGGGGAACATTCAGTACTTC.

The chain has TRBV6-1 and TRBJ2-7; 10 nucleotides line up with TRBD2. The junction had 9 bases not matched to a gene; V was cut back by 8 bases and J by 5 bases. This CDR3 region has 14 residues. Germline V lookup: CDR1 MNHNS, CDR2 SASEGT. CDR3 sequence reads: CASLDSGRAHEQYF. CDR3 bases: TGTGCCAGCCTAGACAGCGGGAGGGCCCACGAGCAGTACTTC.

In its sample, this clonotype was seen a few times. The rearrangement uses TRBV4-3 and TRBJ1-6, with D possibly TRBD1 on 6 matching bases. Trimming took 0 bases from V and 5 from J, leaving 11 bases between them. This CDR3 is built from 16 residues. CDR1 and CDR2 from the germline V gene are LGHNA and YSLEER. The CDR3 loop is CASSQDRRGNNSPLHF. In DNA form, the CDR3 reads TGCGCCAGCAGCCAAGATCGGAGGGGGAATAATTCACCCCTCCACTTT.

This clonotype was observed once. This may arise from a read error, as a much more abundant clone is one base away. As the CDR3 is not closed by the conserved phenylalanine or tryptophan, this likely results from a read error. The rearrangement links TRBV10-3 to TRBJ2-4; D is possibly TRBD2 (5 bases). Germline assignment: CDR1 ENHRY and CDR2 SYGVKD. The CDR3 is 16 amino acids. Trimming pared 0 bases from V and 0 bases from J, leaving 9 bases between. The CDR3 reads CAISESVGVAKNIQYL. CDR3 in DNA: TGTGCCATCAGTGAGTCCGTCGGGGTAGCCAAAAACATTCAGTACCTC.